The T cell receptor beta chain under discussion was sequenced for a study of cytomegalovirus exposure and HLA in healthy donors listed by TCRdb under 2017. For context, the study as a whole: An earlier analysis of several hundred of the donors reported roughly 300 Gb of sequence data and 117 million unique TCR beta sequences from 150 million to 200 million T cells. Donor age, sex, ethnicity and CMV serostatus were collected together with the repertoire data. All discovery cohort repertoires had been generated on a single sequencing platform. Approximately 300 gigabases of sequencing data and approximately 91 million unique TCR sequences made up an early release that covered some 640 HLA-typed donors. Both class I and class II loci were covered by HLA typing, at four-digit resolution. In a later genetic analysis, genome-wide SNP genotypes for about 65% of the roughly 700 donors were used, and that subset was treated as a discovery cohort. In a later analysis, previously published TCR beta repertoires from hundreds of donors were re-analyzed and high-resolution HLA genotyping was added so that TCR occurrence patterns could be studied. The number of typed donors differed by locus: roughly 620-640 for A, B, C, DRB1 and DQB1; 500 to 550 for DQA1; approximately 600 for DPA1; and about 470 for DPB1. Among the roughly 380 genotyped donors, around 81% belonged to the genetic ancestry cluster associated with self-reported Caucasian donors. An earlier analysis of around 580 of the donors used high-throughput TCR beta sequencing to judge whether each TCR beta V gene segment behaved as functional or pseudogenic. Because of strong linkage in the cohort, a few DR-DQ haplotypes were treated as single units for association and clustering. To predict cytomegalovirus infection status, the study combined high-throughput TCR immunosequencing, statistical association of individual TCRs with disease status, and machine learning. Along with the roughly 670-subject first cohort, a separate validation cohort of some 130 different subjects was used. On average, around 200,000 unique TCR beta nucleotide sequences were sequenced per donor among 398 genotyped donors of the cohort, with roughly 20% of those sequences being non-productive. The study profiled the T cell repertoires of under 850 subjects by immunosequencing and related them to cytomegalovirus serostatus. The study was designed to test whether signatures of past pathogen exposure could be identified by cataloging public T cell receptors. In the later analysis, no new phenotypic data were used to find candidate immune exposures; instead, reliance was placed on TCR beta sequences and their occurrence across donors.

The library came from the immunoSEQ multiplex PCR assay. For the multiplex PCR, a mixture combining 60 forward primers for TCR Vbeta segments and 13 reverse primers for TCR Jbeta segments was used. The CDR3 region of rearranged TCR beta genes was amplified from genomic DNA by a multiplex PCR assay. The amplified TCR beta libraries were sequenced on the Illumina HiSeq System as 87-base-pair reads. As for the authors' bioinformatics: Across the 670 or so repertoires, a later analysis counted 60 million to 90 million unique TCR beta chains, roughly 11 million of which were shared by at least two donors. Raw reads were error-corrected and collapsed into unique sequences by a nearest-neighbor algorithm in which closely related sequences were merged to remove PCR and sequencing errors. V, D and J gene segments were assigned by aligning CDR3 sequences to IMGT reference sequences. For a sequence to be retained, at least a six-nucleotide match to both a V gene segment and a J gene segment was required. A rearrangement counted as productive if the CDR3 had no stop codons and remained in frame with V and J, and every other rearrangement counted as non-productive. CDR3 was defined according to IMGT convention as the region running from the second conserved V-encoded cysteine to the conserved J-encoded phenylalanine. In an earlier analysis of 500 to 650 of the donors, sequences lacking an unambiguous match to a single V gene segment were excluded. In an earlier analysis of a few hundred of the donors, a V segment was called functional when productive rearrangements were above 56.7%, and segregating when the standard deviation between donors exceeded 5%. To diagnose cytomegalovirus status from the catalog of TCR beta chain sequences, a statistical classification framework was built. A later analysis assigned V and J genes by comparing TCR nucleotide sequences with IMGT/GENE-DB human TR gene sequences. The TCRdist pipeline was used in a later analysis to assign CDR3 sequences and most-parsimonious VDJ recombination scenarios. In a later analysis, each TCR beta chain was defined by its CDR3 amino acid sequence together with its V-gene family, and reads without a unique V-gene family were excluded. A later analysis removed 600 or so highly shared, low-generation-probability nucleotide sequences to deal with suspected cross-contamination and a sequencing artifact. In a later analysis, a clonal expansion index for each public chain was calculated from normalized within-repertoire ranks of inferred template counts. Generation probabilities in a later analysis came from a VDJ recombination model fitted to out-of-frame rearrangements, and those results were checked against IGoR. A later analysis scored TCR-TCR, TCR-HLA and TCR-CMV co-occurrence with hypergeometric tests, applying a repertoire-size bias correction to TCR pairs. In a later analysis, false discovery rates were estimated by permuting HLA or CMV assignments 20 times. A later analysis grouped co-occurring TCRs with DBSCAN, adding TCRdist sequence similarity when clustering within HLA-allele-positive subsets. Repertoires with fewer than 30,000 or more than 120,000 public chains, plus five repertoires with anomalous nucleotide sharing, were excluded from co-occurrence clustering. TCRdb retrieved this table from immuneACCESS and kept in-frame rearrangements only. Not all clones are present; in checked studies, unresolved V genes account for under half, and no reason is known for the remainder. The DNA gave D and trimming, while V, J and clone size come from that table. The sample has fewer than 100,000 clones on record, 7.6% of them singletons. The ten largest account for approximately 2.4% of the sample.

V is clipped by 5 bases and J by 8 bases, and the sequence between their germline boundaries is 14 bases long. Including the terminal cysteine and phenylalanine, the CDR3 comprises 13 residues. Just CDR3 DNA is preserved here, 39 bases in frame from base 1. The CDR1 and CDR2 encoded by the germline V gene are SGHTA and FQGNSA. Concerning this clone itself: The clone's antigen remains unknown. No much larger clone exists at a distance of one base, and base qualities are not known.

In total, 500 to 700 healthy bone marrow donors made up the cohort. At the time of sampling, every cohort member was nominally healthy, though immune exposures that went unrecorded were likely present. The donor was CMV seronegative and was included in the group of 352 seronegative cohort members. A peripheral blood sample was collected from each donor, and TCR beta sequencing was performed on peripheral blood mononuclear cells. The Qiagen DNeasy Blood Extraction Kit was used to extract genomic DNA from the blood cell samples. The paper as a whole reports these results and caveats: A later analysis associated about 18,000 TCR beta sequences with specific HLA alleles at a false discovery rate of 0.05. When HLA alleles, especially DR and DQ, strongly co-occurred, attributing TCR associations to individual alleles was difficult. A further reported finding was that TCR beta sequences accurately predicted the HLA-A and HLA-B alleles for most subjects in the first cohort. In a later analysis, the rate of TCR association differed among HLA loci, with DRB1 alleles having the most associated TCRs and HLA-C alleles having the fewest. The 87-base-pair reads could not distinguish some IMGT-functional V segments, including TRBV6-2 and TRBV6-3, so those segments were excluded. For the cohort, immune exposure information was limited to CMV serostatus. Cytomegalovirus status was reported to be diagnosed by the classifier with high specificity and sensitivity in both the original and validation cohorts. Because HLA typing was missing for some donors at each locus, association tests included only the typed subset. According to a later genetic analysis, donors in an Asian-associated ancestry cluster had fewer N-insertions in productive TCRs than the approximately 670-donor mean. The cohort was sequenced for TCR beta chains only, and without alpha or paired-chain data the features that could be detected were limited. A cluster of highly shared sequence variants was judged likely to be a technical artifact of the sequencing pipeline. A later analysis found that most CMV-associated TCR beta chains appeared HLA-restricted, with HLA associations seemingly driven largely by CMV exposure. Most TCR sequences were seen in very few donors, while some public TCRs were found in many individuals. The study gave a list of some 150 TCR beta chains associated with cytomegalovirus. In a later analysis, HLA-associated TCR beta chains showed more clonal expansion and lower generation probabilities than non-associated chains that were equally common. A few of the identified cytomegalovirus-associated TCR beta chains were confirmed in vitro to be specific for cytomegalovirus antigens. In a later analysis, several top co-occurrence clusters were reported to appear linked to parvovirus B19, influenza, CMV and Epstein-Barr virus. Linkage disequilibrium might explain the correlated functional status among segregating V segments, but an unknown experimental factor could not be ruled out. An earlier analysis of around 600 of the donors showed that most TCR beta V segments appeared in productive rearrangements either about 87% or about 30% of the time, which broadly matched IMGT annotations. The earlier analysis of approximately 540 of the donors excluded approximately 17 rarely observed V segments, including chromosome 9 orphons, because counts were too low. The presence/absence analyses assumed that sequencing depth was roughly uniform across donors, and that assumption may not be true. It was suggested by the authors that the approach could potentially be generalized to other disease states and immunological phenotypes. An association between a missense DCLRE1C variant and V-gene and J-gene trimming of TCR beta chains was found in a later genetic analysis and replicated in an independent cohort.

This sequence originates from a man aged 45 to 65 in good health and CMV-seronegative. The sequenced sample consisted of PBMCs. The chain is encoded by TRBV7-2 joined to TRBJ2-3; no D gene is confidently identified. The sequence in DNA is TGTGCCAGCAGCCTCCCGACAAACCCTACGCAGTATTTT. This gives the protein CASSLPTNPTQYF.